The 17 T cell receptor beta chains below come from one sample, sequenced in a study of blood T cell repertoires in COVID-19. Assay: immunoSEQ multiplex PCR; the TCRdb copy retains only in-frame clones and omits some. The repertoire consists of approximately 88,000 clones, with around 80% occurring once and the leading ten covering approximately 8.9%. The sequencing input was peripheral blood. The receptors were gathered from a man between 50 and 59 years old who had recovered from COVID-19.

In this sample, this clone turned up once. The chain has TRBV18 and TRBJ1-1; TRBD1 is a possible D gene (6 bases). This CDR3 contains 13 residues. Trimming took off 5 bases at V and 4 bases at J, with 11 bases between the two ends. The germline gives CDR1 KGHSH, CDR2 LQKENI. The CDR3 spells CASSTTGFTEAFF. The CDR3 DNA follows: TGTGCCAGCTCAACTACAGGGTTCACTGAAGCTTTCTTT.

The chain combines TRBV30 with TRBJ1-1; D not certain. CDR3 size: 13 residues. Trimming took 0 bases from V and 5 from J, leaving 10 bases between them. The germline CDR1 and CDR2 sequences are GTSNPN and SVGIG (reference sequence). The CDR3 spells CAWSVQRATEAFF. In DNA form, the CDR3 reads TGTGCCTGGAGTGTACAGCGGGCTACTGAAGCTTTCTTT. Full variable domain (rest looked up from reference TRBV30 and TRBJ1-1): SQTIHQWPATLVQPVGSPLSLECTVEGTSNPNLYWYRQAAGRGLQLLFYSVGIGQISSEVPQNLSASRPQDRQFILSSKKLLLSDSGFYLCAWSVQRATEAFFGQGTRLTVV.

The V and J genes are TRBV10-1 and TRBJ2-7; 9 bases align to TRBD1. Germline trimming cut 6 bases from V and 5 bases from J; bases unmatched to any gene: 8. CDR3 length: 14 residues. Germline V gene sequence: CDR1 WNHNN, CDR2 SYGVQD (reference sequence). This CDR3 is CASSRDRDVHEQYF. The CDR3 DNA reads as TGCGCCAGCAGCCGGGACAGGGATGTGCACGAGCAGTACTTC.

The chain uses TRBV19 and TRBJ1-3; a possible D gene is TRBD1 (6 bases). Germline V gene data show CDR1 as LNHDA and CDR2 as SQIVND (reference sequence). This CDR3 has 14 amino acids. Trimming removed 7 bases at V and 4 bases at J, with 14 bases between. The CDR3 sequence is CASNSRGAGNTIYF. The CDR3 bases are TGTGCCAGTAATTCCAGGGGAGCCGGAAACACCATATATTTT.

The V and J genes are TRBV6-5 and TRBJ2-7, with D perhaps matching TRBD1 (6 bases). Trimming took off 9 bases at V and 0 bases at J, with 12 bases between the two ends. The CDR3 totals 13 residues. Looked up from germline, CDR1 is MNHEY and CDR2 is SVGAGI. DNA for the CDR3: TGTGCCAGTCGACAGGACATCTCCTACGAGCAGTACTTC. Its translation is CASRQDISYEQYF.

The chain combines TRBV10-2 with TRBJ1-2; TRBD1 might be the D (5 bases). Germline V gene lookup returns CDR1 WSHSY and CDR2 SAAADI. The CDR3 spans 11 residues. Trimming shortened V by 8 bases and J by 11 bases, and 15 bases separated the two germline ends. In nucleotides, the CDR3 is TGCGCCAGCGGGGGGAGGTTAAGTTACACCTTC. Its translation: CASGGRLSYTF.

V and J are TRBV6-5 and TRBJ2-4; a weak D match, TRBD2 (6 bases). V was trimmed by 4 bases and J by 1 base, leaving 11 bases between them. This CDR3 region has 15 residues. Germline lookup yields CDR1 MNHEY and CDR2 SVGAGI. Here the CDR3 reads CASSSGLYAKNIQYF. The CDR3 nucleotides are TGTGCCAGCAGTTCGGGACTGTACGCCAAAAACATTCAGTACTTC.

There are a few counts of this clone. The J gene is TRBJ1-1, the V gene TRBV20-1; no clear D gene. CDR3 length: 15 amino acids. The V end was cut by 3 bases, the J end by 0 bases, with 14 bases between. Per germline, CDR1 DFQATT and CDR2 SNEGSKA (reference sequence). CDR3 amino acids: CSASQVARMNTEAFF. The CDR3 nucleotides are TGCAGTGCTAGTCAGGTCGCCAGAATGAACACTGAAGCTTTCTTT.

The sample holds a few counts of this clone. The gene calls are TRBV6-1 and TRBJ2-5; TRBD2 agrees at 7 bases. Germline CDR1 is MNHNS and CDR2 is SASEGT. The ends lost 1 base at V and 2 bases at J; junction bases unmatched: 4. CDR3 length equals 15 residues. CDR3 DNA: TGTGCCAGCAGTGAAGGGGGGACTATACAAGAGACCCAGTACTTC. Protein: CASSEGGTIQETQYF.

The chain employs TRBV5-8 and TRBJ2-5, with 7 bases lining up with TRBD2. Trimming at V came to 4 bases and at J to 4 bases, leaving 7 bases not matched to a gene. Germline V lookup: CDR1 SGHTS, CDR2 YDEGEE. CDR3 length: 14 amino acids. This CDR3 is CASSPGGVRETQYF. CDR3 sequence (DNA): TGTGCCAGCAGCCCGGGAGGAGTGCGAGAGACCCAGTACTTC.

The rearrangement links TRBV18 to TRBJ1-2, with 7 bases lining up with TRBD1. Germline lookup yields CDR1 KGHSH and CDR2 LQKENI. V lost 2 bases, J lost 8 bases, and 8 bases stayed unmatched. The CDR3 loop spans 14 amino acids. The CDR3 DNA reads as TGTGCCAGCTCACCAAATCGACAGGGTATAGGCTACACCTTC. Translating it yields CASSPNRQGIGYTF.

The rearrangement joins TRBV7-9 to TRBJ2-2, with no clear D. The V gene lost 3 bases and the J gene lost 1 base, with 6 bases spanning the gap. The CDR3 totals 14 residues. From germline, CDR1 is SEHNR and CDR2 FQNEAQ (reference sequence). Here the CDR3 DNA reads TGTGCCAGCAGCTTGACAAGGAACACCGGGGAGCTGTTTTTT. It translates to CASSLTRNTGELFF.

The V gene is TRBV2, the J gene TRBJ1-2; the match to TRBD1 covers 12 bases. The trim removed 8 bases at V and 5 bases at J, leaving 6 bases unmatched. The germline gives CDR1 SNHLY, CDR2 FYNNEI. The CDR3 extends over 14 amino acids. The CDR3 DNA reads as TGTGCCAGCCACCGGGACAGGGGGCGGTATGGCTACACCTTC. It codes for CASHRDRGRYGYTF. Using reference TRBV2 and TRBJ1-2 for the parts outside the CDR3, the full variable domain is EPEVTQTPSHQVTQMGQEVILRCVPISNHLYFYWYRQILGQKVEFLVSFYNNEISEKSEIFDDQFSVERPDGSNFTLKIRSTKLEDSAMYFCASHRDRGRYGYTFGSGTRLTVV.

Comments on this clone: This specimen includes other DNA sequences encoding the same CDR3. The rearrangement joins TRBV6-5 to TRBJ2-7; 8 positions agree with TRBD1. The CDR3 has 14 amino acids. CDR1 is MNHEY and CDR2 is SVGAGI in the germline V gene. V was clipped by 6 bases and J by 2 bases; unmatched bases: 6. The CDR3 DNA is TGTGCCAGCAGCCTCGGACAGGGAGCCTACGAGCAGTACTTC. Amino acid sequence: CASSLGQGAYEQYF.

This sequence joins TRBV9 and TRBJ1-1, with 11 nucleotides matching TRBD1. J lost 4 bases, V lost 6 bases, and 5 bases had no gene match. Germline V gene lookup returns CDR1 SGDLS and CDR2 YYNGEE. CDR3 length equals 14 residues. CDR3 DNA sequence: TGTGCCAGCACCAGGACAGGGGGCCCCACTGAAGCTTTCTTT. As protein: CASTRTGGPTEAFF. Full variable domain (rest looked up from reference TRBV9 and TRBJ1-1): DSGVTQTPKHLITATGQRVTLRCSPRSGDLSVYWYQQSLDQGLQFLIQYYNGEERAKGNILERFSAQQFPDLHSELNLSSLELGDSALYFCASTRTGGPTEAFFGQGTRLTVV.

A few counts support this clone. The genes are TRBV11-2 and TRBJ2-3; D possibly corresponds to TRBD2 (6 bases). Germline V CDR1 and CDR2: SGHAT, FQNNGV. The CDR3 is 17 residues long. Between the trimmed V and J ends, which lost 1 base and 0 bases, there was a span of 14 bases. Here the CDR3 reads CASSLGLRERSTDTQYF. As DNA, the CDR3 is TGTGCCAGCAGCTTAGGTTTACGGGAGCGTAGCACAGATACGCAGTATTTT. Full variable domain (rest looked up from reference TRBV11-2 and TRBJ2-3): EAGVAQSPRYKIIEKRQSVAFWCNPISGHATLYWYQQILGQGPKLLIQFQNNGVVDDSQLPKDRFSAERLKGVDSTLKIQPAKLEDSAVYLCASSLGLRERSTDTQYFGPGTRLTVL.

The rearrangement uses TRBV5-1 and TRBJ2-7; TRBD2 matches at 8 bases. Germline V lookup: CDR1 SGHRS, CDR2 YFSETQ. J lost 6 bases, V lost 2 bases, and 10 bases had no gene match. This CDR3 is built from 15 residues. CDR3 in amino acids: CASSFGRGGLSEQYF. CDR3 DNA sequence: TGCGCCAGCAGCTTCGGCCGGGGGGGCTTAAGCGAGCAGTACTTC.